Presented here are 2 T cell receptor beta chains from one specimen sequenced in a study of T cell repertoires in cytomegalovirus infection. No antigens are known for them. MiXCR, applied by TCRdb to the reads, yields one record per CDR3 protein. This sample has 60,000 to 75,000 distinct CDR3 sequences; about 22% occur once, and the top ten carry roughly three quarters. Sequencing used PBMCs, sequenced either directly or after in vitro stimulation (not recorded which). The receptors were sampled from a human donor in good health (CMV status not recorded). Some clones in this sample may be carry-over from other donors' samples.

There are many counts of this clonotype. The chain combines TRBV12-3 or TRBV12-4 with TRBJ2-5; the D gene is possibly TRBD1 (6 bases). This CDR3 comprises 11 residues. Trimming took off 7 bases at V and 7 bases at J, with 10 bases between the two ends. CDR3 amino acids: CASTIQGTQYF. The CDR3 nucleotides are TGTGCCAGCACAATACAGGGGACCCAGTACTTC.

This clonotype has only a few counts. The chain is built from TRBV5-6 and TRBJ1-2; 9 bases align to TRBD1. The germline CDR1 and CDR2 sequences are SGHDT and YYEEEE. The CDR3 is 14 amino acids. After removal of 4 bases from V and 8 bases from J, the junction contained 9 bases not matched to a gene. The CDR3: CASSRAGTGSGYTF. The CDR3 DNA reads TGTGCCAGCAGCCGCGCCGGGACAGGGAGCGGCTACACCTTC.